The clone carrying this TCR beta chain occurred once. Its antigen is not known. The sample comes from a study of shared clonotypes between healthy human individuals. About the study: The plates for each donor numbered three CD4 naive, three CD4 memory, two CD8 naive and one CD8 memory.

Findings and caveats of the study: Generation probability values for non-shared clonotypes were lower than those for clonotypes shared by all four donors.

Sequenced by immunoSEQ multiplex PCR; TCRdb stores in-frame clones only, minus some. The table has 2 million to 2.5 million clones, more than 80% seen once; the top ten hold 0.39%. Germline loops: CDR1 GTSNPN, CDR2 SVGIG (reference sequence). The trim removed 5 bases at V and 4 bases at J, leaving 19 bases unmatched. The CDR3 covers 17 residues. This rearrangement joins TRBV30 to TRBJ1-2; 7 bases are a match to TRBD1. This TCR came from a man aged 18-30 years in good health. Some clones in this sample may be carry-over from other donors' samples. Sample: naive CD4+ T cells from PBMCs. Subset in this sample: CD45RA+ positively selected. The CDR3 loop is CAWDPTGAPRITYGYTF. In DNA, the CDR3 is TGTGCCTGGGACCCAACAGGGGCCCCACGTATAACCTATGGCTACACCTTC.